Listed below are T cell receptor beta chains from one sample, sequenced in a study of low-dose radiotherapy and immunotherapy resistance in tumors. TCRdb passed the reads through MiXCR, listing each CDR3 protein once. The sample includes 35,000 to 50,000 distinct CDR3 sequences, around a third of them seen just once. This specimen consisted of PBMCs, obtained before treatment. The receptors come from a male donor with gallbladder cancer. The conserved cysteine and the conserved F or W are not part of the CDR3 here. The order of the fields is V gene, J gene, CDR3 protein.

v_gene: TRBV15
j_gene: TRBJ2-3
CDR3aa: ATSRDLAGFSTDTQY

v_gene: TRBV28
j_gene: TRBJ2-1
CDR3aa: ASERAPYNEQF

v_gene: TRBV5-1
j_gene: TRBJ2-2
CDR3aa: ASRKEIGTGVAGELF

v_gene: TRBV5-1
j_gene: TRBJ2-1
CDR3aa: ASSPGGGSYNEQF

v_gene: TRBV28
j_gene: TRBJ1-5
CDR3aa: ASSVGISTSNQPQH

v_gene: TRBV11-2
j_gene: TRBJ2-3
CDR3aa: ASSPLNTQY

v_gene: TRBV14
j_gene: TRBJ2-1
CDR3aa: ASSPILTSGSLEQF

v_gene: TRBV7-2
j_gene: TRBJ1-5
CDR3aa: ASSPGGLRGGNQPQH

v_gene: TRBV5-4
j_gene: TRBJ1-1
CDR3aa: ASSLEWGNTEAF

v_gene: TRBV6-2/TRBV6-3
j_gene: TRBJ2-1
CDR3aa: ASSEGTSSGNEQF